This T cell receptor beta chain appears in the sequencing data of a study of identical twins. Between the trimmed V and J ends, which lost 8 bases and 6 bases, there was a span of 17 bases. The CDR3 spans 14 residues. The germline CDR1 and CDR2 sequences are LNHNV and YYDKDF (reference sequence). TCRdb re-called the 5' RACE reads with MiXCR, one entry per CDR3 protein. The sample lists approximately 890,000 distinct CDR3 sequences, 12% occurring once. These same data were also listed under a study on yellow fever vaccine responses in identical twins.

This clonotype was obtained from a woman aged 18-30 years in good health. Sequencing input: PBMCs. V and J are TRBV15 and TRBJ2-1; D possibly matches TRBD1 or TRBD2 (5 bases each). The CDR3 protein is CATLGVETGNEQFF. In nucleotides, the CDR3 is TGTGCCACCCTGGGGGTAGAAACGGGCAATGAGCAGTTCTTC.